The 5 T cell receptor beta chains below all came from one sample that was sequenced in a study of T cell changes during pregnancy in multiple sclerosis. Here immunoSEQ multiplex PCR was the method, and the copy in TCRdb shows in-frame clones only, minus some. The sample carries about 48,000 clones, approximately 91% recorded once. This material consisted of CD4+ T cells from peripheral blood mononuclear cells, taken in the third trimester of pregnancy. The receptors derive from a female donor with multiple sclerosis, enrolled in a pregnancy study.

As DNA, the CDR3 is TGTGCCATCAGTGAGTCGGAGATCGTAACTGAAGCTTTCTTT. Amino acids: CAISESEIVTEAFF. The chain couples TRBV10-3 to TRBJ1-1, with no clear D. CDR3 size: 14 residues. Trimming shortened V by 0 bases and J by 5 bases, and 10 bases separated the two germline ends. The germline CDR1 and CDR2 sequences are ENHRY and SYGVKD.

The rearrangement joins TRBV6-1 to TRBJ1-2, with D perhaps TRBD1 (5 bases). Looked up from germline, CDR1 is MNHNS and CDR2 is SASEGT. CDR3 length: 12 residues. The germline V and J ends were trimmed by 8 bases and 5 bases, with 12 bases remaining between them. CDR3 nucleotides: TGTGCCAGCGGGAGGGGTCGGTATGGCTACACCTTC. It is translated as CASGRGRYGYTF.

This sequence joins TRBV14 and TRBJ1-4, with 9 positions matching TRBD1. CDR1 is SGHDN and CDR2 is FVKESK in the germline V gene. V was clipped by 1 base and J by 10 bases; unmatched bases: 7. The CDR3 extends over 15 amino acids. The chain's CDR3 is CASSQVGGTGRKLFF. The CDR3 DNA sequence: TGTGCCAGCAGCCAAGTGGGGGGGACAGGGAGAAAACTGTTTTTT.

The V gene is TRBV21-1, the J gene TRBJ1-6. TRBV21-1 is a pseudogene locus. The CDR3 extends over 17 amino acids. CDR3 amino acids: CAIPGGGTLNHNSPLHF. The CDR3 DNA follows: TGTGCCATTCCGGGCGGCGGGACCTTAAACCATAATTCACCCCTCCACTTT.

CDR3 nucleotide sequence: TGCGCCAGCAAACAGGAGCAGATCTTACAAGAGACCCAGTACTTC. Amino acid sequence: CASKQEQILQETQYF. The V and J genes are TRBV5-1 and TRBJ2-5; weak D call: TRBD1 (5 bases). V was clipped by 6 bases and J by 2 bases, with 17 bases between them. CDR3 length: 15 residues. The germline CDR1 and CDR2 sequences are SGHRS and YFSETQ.